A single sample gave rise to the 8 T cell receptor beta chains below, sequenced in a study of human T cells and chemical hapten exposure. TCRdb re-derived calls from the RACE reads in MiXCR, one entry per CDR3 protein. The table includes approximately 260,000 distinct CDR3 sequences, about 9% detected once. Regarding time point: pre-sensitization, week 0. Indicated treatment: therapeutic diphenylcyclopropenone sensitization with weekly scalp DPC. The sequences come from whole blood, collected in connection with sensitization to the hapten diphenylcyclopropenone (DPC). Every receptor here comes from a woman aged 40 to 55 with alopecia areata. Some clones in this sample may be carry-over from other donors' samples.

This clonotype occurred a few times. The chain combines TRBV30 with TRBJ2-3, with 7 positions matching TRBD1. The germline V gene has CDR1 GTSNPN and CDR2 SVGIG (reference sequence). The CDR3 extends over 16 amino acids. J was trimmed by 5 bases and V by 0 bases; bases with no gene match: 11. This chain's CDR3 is CAWSVQGTAPRDTQYF. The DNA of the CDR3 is TGTGCCTGGAGTGTACAGGGGACAGCACCCAGAGATACGCAGTATTTT.

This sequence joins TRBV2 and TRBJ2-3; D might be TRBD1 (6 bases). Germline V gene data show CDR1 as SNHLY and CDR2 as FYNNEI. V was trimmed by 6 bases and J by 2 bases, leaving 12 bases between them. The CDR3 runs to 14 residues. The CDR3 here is CASSTGPYTDTQYF. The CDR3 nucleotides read TGTGCCAGCAGCACAGGGCCGTACACAGATACGCAGTATTTT. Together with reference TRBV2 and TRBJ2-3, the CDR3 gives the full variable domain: EPEVTQTPSHQVTQMGQEVILRCVPISNHLYFYWYRQILGQKVEFLVSFYNNEISEKSEIFDDQFSVERPDGSNFTLKIRSTKLEDSAMYFCASSTGPYTDTQYFGPGTRLTVL.

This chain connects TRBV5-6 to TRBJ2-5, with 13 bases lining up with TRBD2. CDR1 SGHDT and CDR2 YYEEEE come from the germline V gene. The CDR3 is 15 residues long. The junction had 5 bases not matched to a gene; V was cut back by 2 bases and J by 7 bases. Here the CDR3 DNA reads TGTGCCAGCAGCTTCTGGACTAGCGGGGGTGGGACCCAGTACTTC. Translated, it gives CASSFWTSGGGTQYF.

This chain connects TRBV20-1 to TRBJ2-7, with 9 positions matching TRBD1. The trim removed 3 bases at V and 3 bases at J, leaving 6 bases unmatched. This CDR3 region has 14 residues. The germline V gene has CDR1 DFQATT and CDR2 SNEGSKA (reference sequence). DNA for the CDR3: TGCAGTGCTAGGGGGACAGGGAAATACTACGAGCAGTACTTC. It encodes CSARGTGKYYEQYF.

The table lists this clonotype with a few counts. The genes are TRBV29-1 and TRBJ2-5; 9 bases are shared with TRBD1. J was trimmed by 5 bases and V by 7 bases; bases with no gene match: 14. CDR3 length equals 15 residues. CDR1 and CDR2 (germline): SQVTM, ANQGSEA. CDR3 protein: CSAVSGTGIAETQYF. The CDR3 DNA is TGCAGCGCCGTATCCGGGACAGGGATTGCGGAGACCCAGTACTTC.

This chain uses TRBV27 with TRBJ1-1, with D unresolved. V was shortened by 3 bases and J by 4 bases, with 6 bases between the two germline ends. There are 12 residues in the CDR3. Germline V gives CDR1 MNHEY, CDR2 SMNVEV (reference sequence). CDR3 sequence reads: CASSFLGTEAFF. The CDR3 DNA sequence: TGTGCCAGCAGTTTTTTGGGCACTGAAGCTTTCTTT.

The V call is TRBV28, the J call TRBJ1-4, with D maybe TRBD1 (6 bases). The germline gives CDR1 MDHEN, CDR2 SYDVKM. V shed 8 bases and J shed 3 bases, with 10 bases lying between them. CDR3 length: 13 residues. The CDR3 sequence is CASHDRSNEKLFF. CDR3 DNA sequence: TGTGCCAGCCATGACAGGTCTAATGAAAAACTGTTTTTT.

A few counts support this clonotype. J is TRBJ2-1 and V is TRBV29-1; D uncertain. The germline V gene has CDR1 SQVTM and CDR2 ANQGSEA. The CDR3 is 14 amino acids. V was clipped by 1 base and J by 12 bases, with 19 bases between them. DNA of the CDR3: TGCAGCGTTGAAGGAACGGACGAAGCTAAAGGGCAGTTCTTC. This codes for CSVEGTDEAKGQFF.